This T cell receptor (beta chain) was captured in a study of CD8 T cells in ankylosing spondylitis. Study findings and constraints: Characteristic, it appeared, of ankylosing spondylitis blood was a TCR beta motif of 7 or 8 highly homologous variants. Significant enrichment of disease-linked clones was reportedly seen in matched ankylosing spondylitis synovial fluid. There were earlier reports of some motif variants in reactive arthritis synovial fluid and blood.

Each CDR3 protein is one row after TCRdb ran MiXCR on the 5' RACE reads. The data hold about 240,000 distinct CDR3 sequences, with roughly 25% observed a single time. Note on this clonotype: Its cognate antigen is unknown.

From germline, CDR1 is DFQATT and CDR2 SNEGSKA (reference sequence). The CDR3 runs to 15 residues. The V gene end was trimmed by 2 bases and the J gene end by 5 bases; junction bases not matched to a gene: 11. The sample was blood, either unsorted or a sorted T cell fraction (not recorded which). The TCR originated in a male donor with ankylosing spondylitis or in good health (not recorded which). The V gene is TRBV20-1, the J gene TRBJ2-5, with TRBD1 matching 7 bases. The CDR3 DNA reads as TGCAGTGCTAGAATTTTAACAGGGGACGGGGAGACCCAGTACTTC. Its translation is CSARILTGDGETQYF.